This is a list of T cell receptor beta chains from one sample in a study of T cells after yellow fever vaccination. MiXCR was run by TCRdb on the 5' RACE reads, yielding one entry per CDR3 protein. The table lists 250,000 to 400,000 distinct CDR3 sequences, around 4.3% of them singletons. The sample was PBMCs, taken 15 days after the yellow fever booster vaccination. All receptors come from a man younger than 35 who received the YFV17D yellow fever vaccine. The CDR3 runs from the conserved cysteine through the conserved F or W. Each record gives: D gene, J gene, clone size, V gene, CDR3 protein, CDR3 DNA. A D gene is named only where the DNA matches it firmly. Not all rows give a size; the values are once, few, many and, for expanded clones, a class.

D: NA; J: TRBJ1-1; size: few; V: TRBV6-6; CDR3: CASSPQQGSTEAFF; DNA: TGTGCCAGCAGCCCACAACAGGGAAGCACTGAAGCTTTCTTT
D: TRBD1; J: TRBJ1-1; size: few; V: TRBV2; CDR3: CARTRGVNTEAFF; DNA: TGTGCCCGAACCAGGGGGGTGAACACTGAAGCTTTCTTT
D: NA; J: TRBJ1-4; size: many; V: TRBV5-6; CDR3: CASYLQATNEKLFF; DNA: TGTGCCAGCTATCTCCAGGCAACTAATGAAAAACTGTTTTTT
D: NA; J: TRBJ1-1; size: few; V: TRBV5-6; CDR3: CASSSLADFNTEAFF; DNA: TGTGCCAGCAGCTCCCTAGCAGACTTTAACACTGAAGCTTTCTTT
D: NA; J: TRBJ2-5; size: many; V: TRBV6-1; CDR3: CASSEGQQRETQYF; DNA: TGTGCCAGCAGTGAGGGGCAACAGAGAGAGACCCAGTACTTC
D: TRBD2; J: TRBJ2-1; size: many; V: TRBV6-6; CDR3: CASTNDRAGGPRPPFF; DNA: TGTGCCAGCACCAACGACCGGGCGGGGGGCCCACGACCACCCTTCTTC
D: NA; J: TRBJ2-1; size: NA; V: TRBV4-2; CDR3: CASSQVLTGSSYNEQFF; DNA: TGTGCCAGCAGCCAAGTTCTTACGGGGTCCTCCTACAATGAGCAGTTCTTC
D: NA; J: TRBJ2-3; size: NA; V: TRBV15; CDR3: CATSRGGVTQYF; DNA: TGTGCCACCAGCAGAGGCGGAGTTACGCAGTATTTT
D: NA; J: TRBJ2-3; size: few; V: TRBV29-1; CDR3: CSATPAGAGDTQYF; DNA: TGCAGCGCCACTCCCGCGGGGGCTGGAGATACGCAGTATTTT
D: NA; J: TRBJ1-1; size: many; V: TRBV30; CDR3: CAGLNKNTEAFF; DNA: TGTGCCGGCCTGAACAAGAACACTGAAGCTTTCTTT
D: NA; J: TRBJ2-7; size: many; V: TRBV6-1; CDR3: CASSEGDLYEQYF; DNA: TGTGCCAGCAGTGAAGGAGACCTCTACGAGCAGTACTTC
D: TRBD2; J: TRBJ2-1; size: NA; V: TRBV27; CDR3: CASSLLAGYYNEQFF; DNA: TGTGCCAGCAGTTTATTAGCGGGGTATTACAATGAGCAGTTCTTC
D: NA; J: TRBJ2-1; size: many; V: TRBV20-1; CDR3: CSASTRNNEQFF; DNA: TGCAGTGCTAGCACTAGGAACAATGAGCAGTTCTTC
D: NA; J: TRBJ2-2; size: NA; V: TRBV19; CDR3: CASRTLRRTNTGELFF; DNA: TGTGCCAGTAGGACACTCCGTAGGACGAACACCGGGGAGCTGTTTTTT
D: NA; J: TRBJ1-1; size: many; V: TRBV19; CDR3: CASSIVGDTEAFF; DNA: TGTGCCAGTAGTATAGTCGGGGATACTGAAGCTTTCTTT
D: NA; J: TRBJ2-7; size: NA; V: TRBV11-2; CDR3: CASSLGRGSFRYEQYF; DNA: TGTGCCAGCAGCCTTGGTCGAGGGTCCTTTAGATACGAGCAGTACTTC
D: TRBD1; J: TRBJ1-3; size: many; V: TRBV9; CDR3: CASSVTGQGSGNTIYF; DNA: TGTGCCAGCAGCGTTACCGGACAGGGCTCAGGAAACACCATATATTTT
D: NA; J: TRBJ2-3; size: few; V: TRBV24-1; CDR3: CATSDRTRDTQYF; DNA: TGTGCCACCAGTGACCGGACCAGGGATACGCAGTATTTT
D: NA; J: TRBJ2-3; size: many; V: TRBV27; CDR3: CASWGSTDTQYF; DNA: TGTGCCAGCTGGGGGAGCACAGATACGCAGTATTTT
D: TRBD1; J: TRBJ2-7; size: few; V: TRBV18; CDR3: CASSIGTASYEQYF; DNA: TGTGCCAGCTCAATCGGGACAGCCTCCTACGAGCAGTACTTC
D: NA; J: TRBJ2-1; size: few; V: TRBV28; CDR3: CASSWDKPLDNEQFF; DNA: TGTGCCAGCAGTTGGGATAAGCCCCTAGACAATGAGCAGTTCTTC
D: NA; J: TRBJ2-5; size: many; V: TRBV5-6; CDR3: CASSPQGGGETQYF; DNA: TGTGCCAGCAGCCCACAGGGAGGTGGAGAGACCCAGTACTTC
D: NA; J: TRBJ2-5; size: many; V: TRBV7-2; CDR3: CASIPGGWETQYF; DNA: TGTGCCAGCATCCCAGGCGGGTGGGAGACCCAGTACTTC
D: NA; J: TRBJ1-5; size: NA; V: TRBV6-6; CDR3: CASSTAPGGWDSNQPQHF; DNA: TGTGCCAGCAGTACCGCCCCGGGGGGGTGGGATAGCAATCAGCCCCAGCATTTT
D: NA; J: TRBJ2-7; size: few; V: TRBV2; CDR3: CASSSQGLFYEQYF; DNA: TGTGCCAGCAGTAGCCAGGGGCTTTTCTACGAGCAGTACTTC
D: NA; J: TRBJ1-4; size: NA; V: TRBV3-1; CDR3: CASSQEVQGKLFF; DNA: TGTGCCAGCAGCCAAGAGGTACAAGGAAAACTGTTTTTT
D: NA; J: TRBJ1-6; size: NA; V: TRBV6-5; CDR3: CASSEVFYNSPLHF; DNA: TGTGCCAGCAGTGAGGTCTTCTATAATTCACCCCTCCACTTT
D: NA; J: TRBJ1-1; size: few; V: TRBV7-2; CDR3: CASSLDWGRRTEAFF; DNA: TGTGCCAGCAGCTTAGATTGGGGAAGGCGTACTGAAGCTTTCTTT
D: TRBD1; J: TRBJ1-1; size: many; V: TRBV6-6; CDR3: CASGPRRGHTEAFF; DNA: TGTGCCAGCGGACCTCGGAGGGGGCACACTGAAGCTTTCTTT
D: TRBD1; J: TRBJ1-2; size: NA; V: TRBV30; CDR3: CASRVQGADGYTF; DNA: TGTGCCTCCCGTGTACAGGGGGCCGACGGCTACACCTTC
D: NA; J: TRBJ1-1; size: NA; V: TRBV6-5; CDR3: CASSYPGGGAEAFF; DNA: TGTGCCAGCAGTTACCCGGGGGGAGGTGCTGAAGCTTTCTTT
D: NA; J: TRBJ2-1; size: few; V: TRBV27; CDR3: CASSPALGGNEQFF; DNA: TGTGCCAGCAGCCCGGCCCTAGGGGGCAATGAGCAGTTCTTC
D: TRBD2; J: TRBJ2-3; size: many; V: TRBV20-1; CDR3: CSALLTSGGSTDTQYF; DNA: TGCAGTGCTCTCCTGACTAGCGGGGGGAGCACAGATACGCAGTATTTT
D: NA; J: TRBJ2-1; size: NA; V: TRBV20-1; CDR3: CSASKGRAYNEQFF; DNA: TGCAGTGCTAGTAAGGGGAGAGCCTACAATGAGCAGTTCTTC
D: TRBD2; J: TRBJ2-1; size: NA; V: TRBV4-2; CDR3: CASSQETSGDEQFF; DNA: TGTGCCAGCAGCCAAGAGACTAGCGGGGATGAGCAGTTCTTC
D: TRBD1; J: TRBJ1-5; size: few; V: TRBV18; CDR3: CASQGQANQPQHF; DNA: TGTGCCAGCCAAGGACAGGCAAATCAGCCCCAGCATTTT
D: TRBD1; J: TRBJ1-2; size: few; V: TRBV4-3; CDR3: CASSQDSTGVPRGYTF; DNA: TGCGCCAGCAGCCAGGACTCGACAGGGGTGCCTCGGGGCTACACCTTC
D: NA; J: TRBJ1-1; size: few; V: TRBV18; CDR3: CASSPSGQSRGAFF; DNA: TGTGCCAGCTCACCGTCGGGGCAGTCAAGGGGAGCTTTCTTT
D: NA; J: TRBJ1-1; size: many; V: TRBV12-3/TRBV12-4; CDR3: CASTSGLQGNTEAFF; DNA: TGTGCCAGCACCTCGGGATTACAGGGGAACACTGAAGCTTTCTTT
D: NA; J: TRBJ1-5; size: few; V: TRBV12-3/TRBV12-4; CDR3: CASTGYRNQPQHF; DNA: TGTGCCAGCACAGGGTATCGCAATCAGCCCCAGCATTTT
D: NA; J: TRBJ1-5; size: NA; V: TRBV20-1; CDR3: CSAVGGNQPQHF; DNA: TGCAGTGCTGTCGGCGGGAATCAGCCCCAGCATTTT
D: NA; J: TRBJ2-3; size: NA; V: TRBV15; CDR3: CATSRGGELYTDTQYF; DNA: TGTGCCACCAGCAGAGGCGGGGAGCTTTACACAGATACGCAGTATTTT
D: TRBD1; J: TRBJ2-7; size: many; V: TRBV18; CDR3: CASSPNERTGGYEQYF; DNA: TGTGCCAGCTCGCCTAACGAAAGGACAGGGGGATACGAGCAGTACTTC
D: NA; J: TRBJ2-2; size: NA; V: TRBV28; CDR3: CASRNIDRNTGELFF; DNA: TGTGCCAGCAGGAACATCGACAGAAACACCGGGGAGCTGTTTTTT
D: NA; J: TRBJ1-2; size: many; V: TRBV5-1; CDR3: CASSSEAGYGYTF; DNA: TGCGCCAGCAGCTCTGAGGCCGGTTATGGCTACACCTTC
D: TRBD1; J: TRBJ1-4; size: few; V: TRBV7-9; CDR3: CASSFGDREHEKLFF; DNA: TGTGCCAGCAGCTTCGGGGACAGGGAACATGAAAAACTGTTTTTT
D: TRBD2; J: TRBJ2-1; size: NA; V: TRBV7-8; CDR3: CASSFQLAGLSSYNEQFF; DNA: TGTGCCAGCAGCTTTCAACTAGCGGGTCTGAGCTCCTACAATGAGCAGTTCTTC
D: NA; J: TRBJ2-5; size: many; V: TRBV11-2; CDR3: CASSLGWDGAETQYF; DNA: TGTGCCAGCAGCTTAGGTTGGGACGGGGCAGAGACCCAGTACTTC